This record concerns one T cell receptor beta chain sequence. These data come from a study of shared clonotypes between healthy human individuals. CDR1 LNHNV and CDR2 YYDKDF come from the germline V gene (reference sequence). This CDR3 is built from 17 residues. V lost 1 base and J 7 bases, leaving 22 bases between the germline ends. Generated by immunoSEQ multiplex PCR, the TCRdb table keeps only in-frame clones and is missing some. The sample carries roughly 2.2 million clones, over 85% recorded once. The chain recombines TRBV15 with TRBJ1-2, with D perhaps matching TRBD1 (6 bases). The sample taken for sequencing was naive CD4+ T cells from PBMCs. The subset: CD45RA+ positively selected. This TCR derives from a man between 18 and 29 years old in good health. Some clones in this sample may be carry-over from other donors' samples. The CDR3 reads CATSRAPSVGARVGYTF. As DNA, the CDR3 is TGTGCCACCAGCAGAGCACCGTCGGTGGGGGCGAGGGTTGGCTACACCTTC.